Presented here are 12 T cell receptor beta chains from one specimen sequenced in a study of blood T cell repertoires in COVID-19. Only in-frame clones appear in the TCRdb table, and some are missing; sequencing was by immunoSEQ multiplex PCR. There are about 340,000 clones in the sample; almost 90% occur only once, and more than 5.5% lies in the top ten. The sequencing sample was made of peripheral blood. Receptors originate from a woman aged 70 to 79 with COVID-19, enrolled during active disease.

This sequence joins TRBV29-1 and TRBJ1-1; a possible D gene is TRBD1 (6 bases). V was trimmed by 2 bases and J by 11 bases, leaving 18 bases between them. Germline CDR1 SQVTM, CDR2 ANQGSEA. This CDR3 has 13 residues. As DNA, the CDR3 is TGCAGCGTTGAACCCCCGTCCCACAGGGCGGCTTTCTTT. Its protein product is CSVEPPSHRAAFF.

The count of this clone is one. V is TRBV4-2 and J is TRBJ1-1, with D uncertain. The germline V gene encodes CDR1 LGHNA and CDR2 YNFKEQ. With 0 bases removed from V and 6 bases from J, the gap between germline ends came to 11 bases. The CDR3 is 14 residues long. CDR3 DNA: TGTGCCAGCAGCCAAGAAGAGGCGTTCGCTGAAGCTTTCTTT. Protein sequence: CASSQEEAFAEAFF.

The chain carries TRBV2 and TRBJ1-4; possibly TRBD1 for D (5 bases). CDR1 and CDR2 from the germline V gene are SNHLY and FYNNEI. V was shortened by 5 bases and J by 4 bases, with 11 bases between the two germline ends. This CDR3 spans 14 amino acids. Written as DNA, the CDR3 is TGTGCCAGCAGTCGCGACAGCCATAATGAAAAACTGTTTTTT. Translated, it gives CASSRDSHNEKLFF.

This chain links TRBV6-5 with TRBJ1-5; tentative D call: TRBD1 (5 bases). V shed 7 bases and J shed 3 bases, with 13 bases lying between them. The CDR3 loop spans 14 amino acids. The germline V gene encodes CDR1 MNHEY and CDR2 SVGAGI. CDR3 sequence: CASTTTVYNQPQHF. CDR3 DNA: TGTGCCAGCACTACGACAGTCTACAATCAGCCCCAGCATTTT.

This chain connects TRBV11-2 to TRBJ1-2; D not resolved. Germline V CDR1 and CDR2: SGHAT, FQNNGV. V was clipped by 6 bases and J by 1 base, with 12 bases between them. CDR3 length: 14 residues. CDR3 nucleotide sequence: TGTGCCAGCAGTCGAGCTCGGGTTAACTATGGCTACACCTTC. Protein sequence: CASSRARVNYGYTF. The whole variable domain, filled in from reference TRBV11-2 and TRBJ1-2, reads EAGVAQSPRYKIIEKRQSVAFWCNPISGHATLYWYQQILGQGPKLLIQFQNNGVVDDSQLPKDRFSAERLKGVDSTLKIQPAKLEDSAVYLCASSRARVNYGYTFGSGTRLTVV.

The J gene is TRBJ1-1, the V gene TRBV28, with unresolved D. V lost 5 bases and J lost 0, with 19 bases in between. The CDR3 has 17 amino acids. Looked up from germline, CDR1 is MDHEN and CDR2 is SYDVKM. The CDR3 spells CASSAWRVAGMNTEAFF. CDR3 sequence (DNA): TGTGCCAGCAGTGCCTGGAGGGTCGCTGGGATGAACACTGAAGCTTTCTTT. The variable domain in full, with the rest retrieved from reference TRBV28 and TRBJ1-1, is DVKVTQSSRYLVKRTGEKVFLECVQDMDHENMFWYRQDPGLGLRLIYFSYDVKMKEKGDIPEGYSVSREKKERFSLILESASTNQTSMYLCASSAWRVAGMNTEAFFGQGTRLTVV.

V is TRBV19 and J is TRBJ1-2, with 8 bases identical to TRBD1. The CDR3 covers 14 residues. V was clipped by 10 bases and J by 8 bases; unmatched bases: 15. CDR1 is LNHDA and CDR2 is SQIVND in the germline V gene (reference sequence). The CDR3 here is CATQVRGQGTGYTF. CDR3 bases: TGTGCCACCCAAGTACGAGGACAGGGTACAGGCTACACCTTC.

The rearrangement joins TRBV30 to TRBJ1-1, with a possible D match to TRBD1 (5 bases). This CDR3 region has 14 residues. V was shortened by 2 bases and J by 0 bases, with 10 bases between the two germline ends. Germline V gene lookup returns CDR1 GTSNPN and CDR2 SVGIG (reference sequence). The DNA of the CDR3 is TGTGCCTGGAGTAGGGGAAACTTGAACACTGAAGCTTTCTTT. Protein: CAWSRGNLNTEAFF.

The genes are TRBV7-9 and TRBJ1-2; D is possibly TRBD1 (6 bases). This CDR3 is built from 13 residues. Trimming pared 5 bases from V and 1 base from J, leaving 8 bases between. The germline V gene has CDR1 SEHNR and CDR2 FQNEAQ (reference sequence). CDR3 nucleotide sequence: TGTGCCAGCAGCCGGACAGATAACTATGGCTACACCTTC. It yields the protein CASSRTDNYGYTF. The whole variable domain, filled in from reference TRBV7-9 and TRBJ1-2, reads DTGVSQNPRHKITKRGQNVTFRCDPISEHNRLYWYRQTLGQGPEFLTYFQNEAQLEKSRLLSDRFSAERPKGSFSTLEIQRTEQGDSAMYLCASSRTDNYGYTFGSGTRLTVV.

This clone was seen once. The CDR3 DNA is TGTGCCAGTAGTTTGACCGGGACAACTGGAAACACCATATATTTT. It encodes CASSLTGTTGNTIYF. The V call is TRBV19, the J call TRBJ1-3, with D maybe TRBD1 (6 bases). There are 15 residues in the CDR3. V was shortened by 5 bases and J by 2 bases, with 13 bases between the two germline ends. CDR1 is LNHDA and CDR2 is SQIVND in the germline V gene (reference sequence).

The rearrangement joins TRBV6-6 to TRBJ1-3; D unclear. Germline CDR1 is MNHNY and CDR2 is SVGAGI (reference sequence). There are 15 residues in the CDR3. V was pared by 6 bases and J by 0 bases, with 12 bases between. CDR3 nucleotide sequence: TGTGCCAGCAGCCTAGAGTTGCACTCTGGAAACACCATATATTTT. Translating it yields CASSLELHSGNTIYF.

The chain is built from TRBV12-3 or TRBV12-4 and TRBJ1-2, with D perhaps TRBD1 (5 bases). This CDR3 has 13 amino acids. V dropped 6 bases and J dropped 5 bases, with 13 bases sitting between them. Here the CDR3 reads CASRLEKGYGYTF. Written as DNA, the CDR3 is TGTGCCAGCAGACTTGAGAAGGGGTATGGCTACACCTTC.